The following is a T cell receptor (beta chain) sequence with its context. Its target is unknown. The CDR3 runs 15 residues. V lost 3 bases, J lost 0 bases, and 2 bases stayed unmatched. CDR1 and CDR2 (germline): LNHDA, SQIVND (reference sequence). The data belong to a study of siplizumab effects on memory and regulatory T cells. The study, taken as a whole, reports: Naive T cells were seen as more diverse than memory cells and as major alloresponse contributors. Phenotypic classification as naive or memory proved unattainable for roughly 75-95% of proliferating CD4+ or CD8+ clones.

Assays covered about 10^5 TCR templates per sample. Assay used: immunoSEQ multiplex PCR; TCRdb lists only in-frame clones, some missing. The sample lists more than 50,000 clones, 80% to 95% occurring once. J is TRBJ2-5 and V is TRBV19; 9 bases line up with TRBD2. The source material was CD8+ T cells sorted from blood. The receptor's source is a human donor in good health. As DNA, the CDR3 is TGTGCCAGTAGTATTCTAGCGGGGTACCAAGAGACCCAGTACTTC. Translated, it gives CASSILAGYQETQYF.